The present T cell receptor beta chain was sequenced within a study of T cells in tumors after PD-1 blockade. On the study more broadly: Patients received pembrolizumab 200 mg every 3 weeks or cemiplimab 350 mg every 2 weeks.

The V and J ends lost 0 bases and 4 bases respectively, with 13 bases between them. The germline V gene encodes CDR1 SGHDT and CDR2 YYEEEE. The CDR3 covers 15 residues. Regarding the study as a whole: Peripheral recruitment is suggested, as some novel exhausted tumor clones were in pre-treatment blood.

This table comes from immunoSEQ multiplex PCR, and its TCRdb copy is limited to in-frame clones, with some not included. The sample holds tens of thousands of clones, 81% seen once. On this clone: Its matching antigen is unknown.

This material consisted of PBMCs, taken before anti-PD-1 treatment. The V and J genes are TRBV5-6 and TRBJ1-1; D gene uncertain. The clonotype was recovered from a human donor with basal cell carcinoma. The CDR3 nucleotides read TGTGCCAGCAGCTTGGAAAAGGGATGGGGCACTGAAGCTTTCTTT. Protein sequence: CASSLEKGWGTEAFF.